The 4 T cell receptor beta chains presented below share a single source sample, sequenced in a study of high-grade serous ovarian cancer treatment subgroups. Tumor samples were taken before definitive surgery or chemotherapy. TCRdb's table, derived via immunoSEQ multiplex PCR, lists solely in-frame clones and lacks some. The sample consists of about 1,800 clones, approximately 74% of them appearing once. The sample consisted of tumor tissue. These receptors were taken from a human donor with high-grade serous ovarian cancer.

V usage is TRBV11-2 and J usage is TRBJ1-4; the D gene is possibly TRBD1 (5 bases). Per the germline V gene, CDR1 is SGHAT and CDR2 is FQNNGV. V was cut by 0 bases and J by 8 bases, with 10 bases left in between. The CDR3 extends over 14 amino acids. The CDR3 region has the DNA TGTGCCAGCAGCTTAGACAGGGCCGGGGAAAAACTGTTTTTT. Translating gives CASSLDRAGEKLFF.

This rearrangement joins TRBV28 to TRBJ1-3, with D perhaps TRBD1 (6 bases). V was trimmed by 6 bases and J by 0 bases, leaving 6 bases between them. This CDR3 has 13 amino acids. From germline, CDR1 is MDHEN and CDR2 SYDVKM. The CDR3 DNA reads as TGTGCCAGCAGGGACAGCTCTGGAAACACCATATATTTT. Protein sequence: CASRDSSGNTIYF.

The chain combines TRBV19 with TRBJ2-1; D is uncertain. Between the trimmed V and J ends, which lost 6 bases and 0 bases, there was a span of 15 bases. The V gene's germline CDR1 is LNHDA and CDR2 SQIVND (reference sequence). CDR3 size: 16 residues. CDR3 in amino acids: CASSIIGESSYNEQFF. CDR3 bases: TGTGCCAGTAGCATTATCGGAGAGAGCTCCTACAATGAGCAGTTCTTC.

This chain uses TRBV4-2 with TRBJ1-2, with D possibly being TRBD1 (6 bases). Germline V CDR1 and CDR2: LGHNA, YNFKEQ. This CDR3 is built from 14 residues. V gave up 6 bases and J gave up 4 bases, with 15 bases separating them. The CDR3 loop reads CASRPAQGSYGYTF. The CDR3 DNA reads as TGTGCCAGCAGACCCGCCCAGGGGAGCTATGGCTACACCTTC.